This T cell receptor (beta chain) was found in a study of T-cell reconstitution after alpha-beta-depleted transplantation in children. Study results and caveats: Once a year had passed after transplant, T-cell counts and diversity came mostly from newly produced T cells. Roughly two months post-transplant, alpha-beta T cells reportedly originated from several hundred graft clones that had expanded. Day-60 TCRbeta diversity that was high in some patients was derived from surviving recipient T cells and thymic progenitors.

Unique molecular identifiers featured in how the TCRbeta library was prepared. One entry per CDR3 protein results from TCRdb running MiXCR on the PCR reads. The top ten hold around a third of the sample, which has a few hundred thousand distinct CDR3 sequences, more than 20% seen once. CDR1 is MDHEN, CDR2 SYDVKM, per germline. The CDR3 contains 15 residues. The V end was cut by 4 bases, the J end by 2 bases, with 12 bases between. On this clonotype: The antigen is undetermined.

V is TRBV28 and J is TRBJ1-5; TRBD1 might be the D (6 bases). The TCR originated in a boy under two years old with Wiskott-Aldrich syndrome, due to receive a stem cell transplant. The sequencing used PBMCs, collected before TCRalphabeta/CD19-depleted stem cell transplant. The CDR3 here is CASSSGRGGNQPQHF. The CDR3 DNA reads TGTGCCAGCAGTTCCGGCAGGGGAGGCAATCAGCCCCAGCATTTT.